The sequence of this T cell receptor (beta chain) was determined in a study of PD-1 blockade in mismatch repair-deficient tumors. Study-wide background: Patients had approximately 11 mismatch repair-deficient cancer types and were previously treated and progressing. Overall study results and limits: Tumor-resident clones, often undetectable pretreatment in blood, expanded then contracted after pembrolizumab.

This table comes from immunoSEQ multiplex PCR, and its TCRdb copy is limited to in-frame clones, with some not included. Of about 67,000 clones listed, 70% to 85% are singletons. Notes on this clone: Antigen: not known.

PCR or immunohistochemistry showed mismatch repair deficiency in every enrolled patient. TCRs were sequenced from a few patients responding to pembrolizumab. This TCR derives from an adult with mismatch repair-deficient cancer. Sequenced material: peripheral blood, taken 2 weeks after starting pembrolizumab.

CDR3 protein: CASSRTSGRATNTGELFF. The CDR3 nucleotides are TGTGCCAGTAGTAGGACTAGCGGGAGGGCCACAAACACCGGGGAGCTGTTTTTT. J is TRBJ2-2 and V is TRBV19; 15 positions agree with TRBD2. With V trimmed by 4 bases and J by 2 bases, 5 bases remained unmatched. This CDR3 spans 18 amino acids. Looked up from germline, CDR1 is LNHDA and CDR2 is SQIVND (reference sequence).